This T cell receptor (beta chain) was recovered during a study of identical twins. This clonotype was seen a handful of times. Using its own MiXCR run on the 5' RACE reads, TCRdb lists one record per CDR3 protein. The data show around 240,000 distinct CDR3 sequences, over 9.5% seen once. The germline CDR1 and CDR2 sequences are SSHAT and FNYEAQ (reference sequence). CDR3 size: 16 residues. Trimming pared 5 bases from V and 2 bases from J, leaving 19 bases between. The receptor was isolated from a man aged 50-60 years in good health. Sequencing input: memory T cells sorted from blood. This chain connects TRBV7-7 to TRBJ2-7; a possible D gene is TRBD1 (6 bases). The CDR3 region has the DNA TGTGCCAGCAGCGCGCGAACAGGCCGACAGGCCTACGAGCAGTACTTC. Amino acid sequence: CASSARTGRQAYEQYF.